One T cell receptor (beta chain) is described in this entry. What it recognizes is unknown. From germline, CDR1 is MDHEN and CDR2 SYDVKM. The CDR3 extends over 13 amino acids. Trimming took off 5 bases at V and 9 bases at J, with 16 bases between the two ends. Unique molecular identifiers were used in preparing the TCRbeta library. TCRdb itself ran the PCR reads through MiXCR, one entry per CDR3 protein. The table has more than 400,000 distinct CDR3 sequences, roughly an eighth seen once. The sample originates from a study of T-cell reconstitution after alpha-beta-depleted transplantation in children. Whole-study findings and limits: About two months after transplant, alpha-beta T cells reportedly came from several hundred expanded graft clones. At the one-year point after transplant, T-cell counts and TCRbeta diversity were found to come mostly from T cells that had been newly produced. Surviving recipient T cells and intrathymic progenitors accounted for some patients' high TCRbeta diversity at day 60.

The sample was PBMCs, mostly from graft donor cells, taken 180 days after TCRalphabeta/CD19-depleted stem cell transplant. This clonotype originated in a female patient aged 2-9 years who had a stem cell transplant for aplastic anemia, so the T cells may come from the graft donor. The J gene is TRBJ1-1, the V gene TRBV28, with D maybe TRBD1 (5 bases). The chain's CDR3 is CASSRAGTQKAFF. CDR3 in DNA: TGTGCCAGCAGTCGAGCTGGGACCCAGAAAGCTTTCTTT.